Described below is a single T cell receptor beta chain sequence and its context. The antigen is unknown. Time point specified: pretreatment peripheral blood. CDR1 is SGHKS, CDR2 YYEKEE, per germline (reference sequence). The CDR3 consists of 14 residues. J gave up 4 bases and V 7 bases, and 9 bases lay outside the gene matches. Only in-frame clones appear in the TCRdb table, and some are missing; sequencing was by immunoSEQ multiplex PCR. The sample carries some 71,000 clones, just under 85% recorded once. The data were taken from a study of PD-L1 blockade in urothelial cancer. Study context: Prior chemotherapy in patients spanned 0 to 3 regimens. Study results and limitations: Those with durable benefit had larger increases in tumor-associated blood clones at 3 weeks.

The rearrangement links TRBV5-5 to TRBJ2-7; TRBD1 agrees at 9 bases. The TCR was taken from a man in his forties or fifties with urothelial cancer. The sequencing used PBMCs, collected around atezolizumab (anti-PD-L1) treatment. For the CDR3, the DNA is TGTGCCAGCGTTCCGGGACAGGGCATTTACGAGCAGTACTTC. Translating it yields CASVPGQGIYEQYF. Variable domain in full (rest from reference TRBV5-5 and TRBJ2-7): DAGVTQSPTHLIKTRGQQVTLRCSPISGHKSVSWYQQVLGQGPQFIFQYYEKEERGRGNFPDRFSARQFPNYSSELNVNALLLGDSALYLCASVPGQGIYEQYFGPGTRLTVT.